These 3 T cell receptor beta chains share one sample of origin, sequenced in a study of T cells expressing NK-cell markers. TCRdb reprocessed the 5' RACE reads and keeps a single row for each CDR3 protein, giving no DNA. This sample's table reports about 550,000 distinct CDR3 sequences. The sequencing input was blood T cells: a sorted CD56 or NKG2C T cell subset, CD4+ or CD8+ T cells, or bulk PBMC T cells (not recorded which). The receptor set was obtained from a man between 18 and 29 years old in good health.

The chain is built from TRBV6-5 and TRBJ2-2; without DNA, the TCRdb call of TRBD2 cannot be checked. The germline V gene encodes CDR1 MNHEY and CDR2 SVGAGI. The CDR3 sequence is 18 residues long. CDR3 amino acids: CASSYSSRLARNTGELFF.

This rearrangement joins TRBV4-2 to TRBJ2-2. The length of the CDR3 is 14 residues. Germline V CDR1 and CDR2: LGHNA, YNFKEQ. CDR3: CASRVDGNTGELFF.

The chain joins TRBV28 to TRBJ2-1; lacking DNA, the TRBD2 call made by TCRdb goes unchecked. The CDR3 spans 17 residues. Germline CDR1 is MDHEN and CDR2 is SYDVKM. This chain's CDR3 is CASSPQMEGSGFYEQFF.